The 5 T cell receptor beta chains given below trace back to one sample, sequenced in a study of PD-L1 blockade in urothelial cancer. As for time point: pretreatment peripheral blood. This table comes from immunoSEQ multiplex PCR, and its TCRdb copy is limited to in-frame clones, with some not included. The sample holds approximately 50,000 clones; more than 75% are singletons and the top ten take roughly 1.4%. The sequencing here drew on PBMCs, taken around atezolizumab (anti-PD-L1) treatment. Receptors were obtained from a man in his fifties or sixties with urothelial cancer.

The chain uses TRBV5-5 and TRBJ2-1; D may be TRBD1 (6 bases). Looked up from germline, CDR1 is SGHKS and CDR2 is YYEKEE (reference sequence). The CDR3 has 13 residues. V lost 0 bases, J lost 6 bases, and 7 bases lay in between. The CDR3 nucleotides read TGTGCCAGCAGCTTGGGCAGGGGCAATGAGCAGTTCTTC. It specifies CASSLGRGNEQFF.

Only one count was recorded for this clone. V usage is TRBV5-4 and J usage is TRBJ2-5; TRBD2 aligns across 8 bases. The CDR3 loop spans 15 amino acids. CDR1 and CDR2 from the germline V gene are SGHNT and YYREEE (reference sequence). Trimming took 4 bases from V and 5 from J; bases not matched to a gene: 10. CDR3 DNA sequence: TGTGCCAGCAGCCCCCGACCAGCGGGAGACGAGACCCAGTACTTC. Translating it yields CASSPRPAGDETQYF.

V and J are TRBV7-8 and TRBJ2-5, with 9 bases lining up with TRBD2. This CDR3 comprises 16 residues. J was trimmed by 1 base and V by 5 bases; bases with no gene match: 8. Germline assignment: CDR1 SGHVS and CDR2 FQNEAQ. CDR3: CASSPNAGGAQETQYF. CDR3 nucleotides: TGTGCCAGCAGCCCAAATGCGGGAGGGGCCCAAGAGACCCAGTACTTC. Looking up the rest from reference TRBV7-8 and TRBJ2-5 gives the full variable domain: GAGVSQSPRYKVAKRGQDVALRCDPISGHVSLFWYQQALGQGPEFLTYFQNEAQLDKSGLPSDRFFAERPEGSVSTLKIQRTQQEDSAVYLCASSPNAGGAQETQYFGPGTRLLVL.

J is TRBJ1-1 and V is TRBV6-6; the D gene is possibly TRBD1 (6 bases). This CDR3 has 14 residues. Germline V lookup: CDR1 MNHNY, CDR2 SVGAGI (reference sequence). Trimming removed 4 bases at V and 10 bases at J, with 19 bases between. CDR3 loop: CASSSRGPRDGAFF. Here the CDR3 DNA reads TGTGCCAGCAGTTCCAGGGGACCTAGGGATGGAGCTTTCTTT.

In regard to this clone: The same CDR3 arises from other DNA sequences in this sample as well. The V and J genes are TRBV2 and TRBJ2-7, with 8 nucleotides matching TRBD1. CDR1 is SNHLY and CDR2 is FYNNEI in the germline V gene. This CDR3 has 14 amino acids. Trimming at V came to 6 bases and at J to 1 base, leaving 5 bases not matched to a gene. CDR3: CASRGTGGSYEQYF. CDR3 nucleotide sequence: TGTGCCAGCAGGGGTACAGGGGGATCCTACGAGCAGTACTTC.